These 12 T cell receptor beta chains share one sample of origin, sequenced in a study of T cell responses to AZD1222 COVID-19 vaccine. TCRdb's table, derived via immunoSEQ multiplex PCR, lists solely in-frame clones and lacks some. The sample gives 120,000 to 150,000 clones, around nine tenths of which show up once; under 2% is in the top ten. The source material was peripheral blood, sampled 28 days after the second AZD1222 dose. Receptor source: an adult who received the AZD1222 COVID-19 vaccine.

The rearrangement links TRBV6-2 or TRBV6-3 to TRBJ1-2; TRBD1 is a possible D gene (5 bases). In germline, CDR1 is MNHEY, CDR2 SVGEGT. The CDR3 totals 17 residues. The V end lost 2 bases, the J end lost 4 bases, and 20 bases lay between the germline ends. The CDR3 DNA reads TGTGCCAGCAGTTACCGGGACCCTTATGTGAATGGCTATGGCTACACCTTC. Amino acid sequence: CASSYRDPYVNGYGYTF.

As regards this clone: Sequence at one end of the junction differs from germline and may be a read error. The chain is built from TRBV7-9 and TRBJ1-3, with TRBD1 identical over 7 bases. In germline, CDR1 is SEHNR, CDR2 FQNEAQ (reference sequence). The CDR3 is 12 amino acids. The CDR3 region has the DNA TGTGCCAGCAGCTTAGGTGACAGGGCAGCATTTTTT. Protein sequence: CASSLGDRAAFF.

This clone was found once. The J gene is TRBJ1-1, the V gene TRBV6-1, with D possibly TRBD1 on 6 matching bases. The germline V gene encodes CDR1 MNHNS and CDR2 SASEGT. The CDR3 spans 15 residues. Trimming stripped 2 bases from V and 1 base from J, with 11 bases between. CDR3 nucleotide sequence: TGTGCCAGCAGTGAAACGTACAGGGCGAACACTGAAGCTTTCTTT. It codes for CASSETYRANTEAFF.

This rearrangement joins TRBV29-1 to TRBJ2-1; TRBD2 matches at 7 bases. CDR1 SQVTM and CDR2 ANQGSEA come from the germline V gene. This CDR3 has 14 amino acids. After removal of 8 bases from V and 0 bases from J, the junction contained 7 bases not matched to a gene. CDR3 coding DNA: TGCAGCCCTGGGGGGGGGAGCTCCTACAATGAGCAGTTCTTC. It specifies CSPGGGSSYNEQFF.

The chain has TRBV7-9 and TRBJ1-5; no clear D. This CDR3 contains 13 residues. Trimming removed 5 bases from V and 5 bases from J, with 10 bases in between. Germline V gene lookup returns CDR1 SEHNR and CDR2 FQNEAQ (reference sequence). CDR3 sequence reads: CASSALADQPQHF. CDR3 nucleotides: TGTGCCAGCAGCGCCCTGGCTGATCAGCCCCAGCATTTT.

The chain is built from TRBV28 and TRBJ1-5; no firm D call. The ends were cut back, 5 bases at V and 3 bases at J, with 8 bases in the middle. The germline V gene has CDR1 MDHEN and CDR2 SYDVKM. The CDR3 runs 13 residues. The CDR3 DNA follows: TGTGCCAGCAGTCTGGCAGACAATCAGCCCCAGCATTTT. Translation gives CASSLADNQPQHF.

The chain uses TRBV4-3 and TRBJ2-7; 7 bases are shared with TRBD1. V lost 3 bases and J lost 5; bases outside the gene matches: 7. CDR3 length equals 14 residues. The germline V gene has CDR1 LGHNA and CDR2 YSLEER. The CDR3 here is CASSHRQGIDEQYF. As DNA, the CDR3 is TGCGCCAGCAGCCACCGACAGGGAATCGACGAGCAGTACTTC.

Here the CDR3 DNA reads TGTGCCAGCAGCTTGGATTGGGGGGTCTACGAGCAGTACTTC. Residues: CASSLDWGVYEQYF. V is TRBV5-8 and J is TRBJ2-7; D is perhaps TRBD2 (6 bases). CDR3 length: 14 residues. Trimming stripped 0 bases from V and 3 bases from J, with 10 bases between. CDR1 SGHTS and CDR2 YDEGEE come from the germline V gene.

The chain employs TRBV19 and TRBJ2-7; D is tentatively TRBD1 or TRBD2 (5 bases each). Trimming cost V 4 bases and J 0 bases, with 16 bases left between them. CDR1 and CDR2 (germline): LNHDA, SQIVND (reference sequence). This CDR3 has 16 residues. CDR3: CASSKGGTMSSYEQYF. The CDR3 DNA reads TGTGCCAGTAGTAAAGGTGGGACGATGAGCTCCTACGAGCAGTACTTC.

V usage is TRBV28 and J usage is TRBJ1-2; D ambiguous. Germline V gene data show CDR1 as MDHEN and CDR2 as SYDVKM. This CDR3 contains 14 residues. Between the trimmed V and J ends, which lost 6 bases and 4 bases, there was a span of 15 bases. CDR3 sequence (DNA): TGTGCCAGCAGCGGGCCGGGTGTCGGCTATGGCTACACCTTC. This gives the protein CASSGPGVGYGYTF.

The chain carries TRBV7-9 and TRBJ1-5; 8 positions match TRBD1. Looked up from germline, CDR1 is SEHNR and CDR2 is FQNEAQ (reference sequence). CDR3 size: 14 residues. V lost 4 bases to trimming and J lost 5 bases; unmatched junction nucleotides: 4. The CDR3 reads CASSSTTGDQPQHF. Written as DNA, the CDR3 is TGTGCCAGCAGCTCAACGACAGGGGATCAGCCCCAGCATTTT.

The J gene is TRBJ1-4, the V gene TRBV11-3, with D possibly TRBD1 on 5 matching bases. The CDR3 sequence is 19 residues long. Germline CDR1 SGHNT, CDR2 YENEEA. V was clipped by 1 base and J by 0 bases, with 18 bases between them. In DNA, the CDR3 is TGTGCCAGCAGCTTAGGCGGTCCCCGACAGACCGCAACTAATGAAAAACTGTTTTTT. It translates to CASSLGGPRQTATNEKLFF.